The 5 T cell receptor beta chains below were found in one sample sequenced in a study of tumor-infiltrating lymphocytes in primary liver carcinoma. Using a constant-region primer together with ProtoScript II reverse transcriptase, TCR beta cDNA was made from roughly 520 ng of total RNA. Construction of TCR beta libraries relied on three successive nested multiplex PCR rounds employing slightly modified ARM-PCR. Both of the initial two PCR rounds ran for nine to eleven cycles and employed TRBV1-TRBV30 forward primers alongside a C-beta reverse primer. TCRdb reprocessed the multiplex PCR reads with MiXCR, giving one entry per CDR3 protein. The sample yields nearly 200,000 distinct CDR3 sequences, less than 70% seen once. Unsorted whole blood yielded the blood RNA, and germline DNA was also extracted. The sequencing input was peripheral blood. These receptors all stem from a woman aged 55-70 years with primary liver carcinoma and hepatitis B virus infection.

This clonotype was seen only a few times. The final CDR3 position lacks the conserved phenylalanine or tryptophan, pointing to a likely read error. The rearrangement joins TRBV7-8 to TRBJ2-3; 8 nucleotides match TRBD2. In germline, CDR1 is SGHVS, CDR2 FQNEAQ. The J segment lost 4 bases and the V segment lost 6 bases, leaving 9 bases of the junction unmatched. This CDR3 region has 15 residues. The CDR3 sequence: CASSDSLAGADTQYL. The CDR3 nucleotides are TGTGCCAGCAGTGATAGTCTAGCGGGTGCAGATACGCAGTATTTG.

This clonotype turned up a few times. This may stem from a read error, because a much larger clone lies one nucleotide away. The V and J genes are TRBV12-3 or TRBV12-4 and TRBJ2-7; D is unresolved. CDR3 length: 15 residues. V lost 1 base, J lost 3 bases, and 13 bases lay in between. This CDR3 is CASSLELVADYEQYF. In DNA form, the CDR3 reads TGTGCCAGCAGTTTAGAGCTAGTGGCCGACTACGAGCAGTACTTC.

This clonotype was seen a single time. The gene calls are TRBV10-3 and TRBJ2-1; D unclear. V was cut by 7 bases and J by 3 bases, with 10 bases left in between. This CDR3 contains 13 residues. Germline values: CDR1 ENHRY, CDR2 SYGVKD. This CDR3 reads CAITESFYNEQFF. Written as DNA, the CDR3 is TGTGCCATCACGGAAAGTTTCTACAATGAGCAGTTCTTC.

Turning to this clonotype: The junction differs from germline at one of its ends, possibly a read error. The genes are TRBV7-9 and TRBJ2-7; 11 positions agree with TRBD2. CDR1 SEHNR and CDR2 FQNEAQ come from the germline V gene (reference sequence). CDR3 size: 14 residues. The CDR3 coding sequence is TGTGTCAGCAGCTTGGGACTAGCGGACTACGAGCAGTACTTC. It specifies CVSSLGLADYEQYF.

This clonotype was picked up a small number of times. V is TRBV14 and J is TRBJ1-4; TRBD1 matches 7 bases. CDR3 length: 19 amino acids. CDR1 is SGHDN, CDR2 FVKESK, per germline. V lost 4 bases and J lost 0; bases outside the gene matches: 14. DNA of the CDR3: TGTGCCAGCAGCCCGGACAGGCGCACCTTGGGAGCAACTAATGAAAAACTGTTTTTT. Protein: CASSPDRRTLGATNEKLFF.